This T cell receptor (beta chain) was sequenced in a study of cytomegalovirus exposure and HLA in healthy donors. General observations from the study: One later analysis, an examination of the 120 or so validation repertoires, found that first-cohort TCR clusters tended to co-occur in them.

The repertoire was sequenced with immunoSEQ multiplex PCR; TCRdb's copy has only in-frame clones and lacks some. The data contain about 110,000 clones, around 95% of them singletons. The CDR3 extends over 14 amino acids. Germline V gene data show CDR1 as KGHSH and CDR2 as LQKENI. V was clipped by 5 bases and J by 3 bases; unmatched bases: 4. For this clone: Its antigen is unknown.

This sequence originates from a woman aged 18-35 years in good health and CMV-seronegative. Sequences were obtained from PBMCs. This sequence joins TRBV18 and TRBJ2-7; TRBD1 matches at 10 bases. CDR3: CASSAGTGVYEQYF. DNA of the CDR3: TGTGCCAGCTCAGCCGGGACAGGGGTCTACGAGCAGTACTTC. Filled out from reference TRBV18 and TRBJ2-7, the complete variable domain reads NAGVMQNPRHLVRRRGQEARLRCSPMKGHSHVYWYRQLPEEGLKFMVYLQKENIIDESGMPKERFSAEFPKEGPSILRIQQVVRGDSAAYFCASSAGTGVYEQYFGPGTRLTVT.